The 18 T cell receptor beta chains below all came from one sample that was sequenced in a study of blood T cell repertoires in COVID-19 (TCRdb year 2020). The library was generated by the immunoSEQ multiplex PCR assay. TCRdb holds this immuneACCESS table with in-frame rearrangements only. Some clones are missing; in checked studies, unresolved V genes explain under half, and the rest has no known cause. This sample gives some 32,000 clones in total; around 86% of them show up just once. 11% to 15% of the sample is held by the ten biggest clonotypes. The material sequenced was peripheral blood. The receptors stem from a man in his sixties with active COVID-19.

In its sample, this clone was seen a few times. The rearrangement joins TRBV27 to TRBJ2-2; 10 bases agree with TRBD2. The germline gives CDR1 MNHEY, CDR2 SMNVEV (reference sequence). J gave up 8 bases and V 0 bases, and 3 bases lay outside the gene matches. This CDR3 is built from 15 residues. The DNA for the CDR3 is TGTGCCAGCAGTTTATCCGGACTAGCGGAGGGGGAGCTGTTTTTT. Translated, it gives CASSLSGLAEGELFF.

V usage is TRBV7-9 and J usage is TRBJ2-1, with TRBD2 matching 7 bases. Looked up from germline, CDR1 is SEHNR and CDR2 is FQNEAQ (reference sequence). This CDR3 region has 14 residues. Trimming cost V 4 bases and J 6 bases; bases outside gene matches: 6. CDR3 protein: CASSSSGGSNEQFF. The CDR3, as DNA: TGTGCCAGCAGCTCGTCGGGGGGTAGCAATGAGCAGTTCTTC. Filled out from reference TRBV7-9 and TRBJ2-1, the complete variable domain reads DTGVSQNPRHKITKRGQNVTFRCDPISEHNRLYWYRQTLGQGPEFLTYFQNEAQLEKSRLLSDRFSAERPKGSFSTLEIQRTEQGDSAMYLCASSSSGGSNEQFFGPGTRLTVL.

The CDR3 spells CASSQRYADYGYTF. The CDR3 DNA follows: TGTGCCAGCAGTCAGCGTTATGCAGACTATGGCTACACCTTC. This chain joins TRBV27 and TRBJ1-2, with D uncertain. The ends were cut back, 5 bases at V and 3 bases at J, with 13 bases in the middle. This CDR3 spans 14 amino acids. In germline, CDR1 is MNHEY, CDR2 SMNVEV (reference sequence).

The V gene is TRBV5-4, the J gene TRBJ1-1, with D unclear. The CDR3 has 14 residues. Germline lookup yields CDR1 SGHNT and CDR2 YYREEE (reference sequence). Trimming stripped 0 bases from V and 0 bases from J, with 6 bases between. For the CDR3, the DNA is TGTGCCAGCAGCTTGGGGCCCATGAACACTGAAGCTTTCTTT. This sequence encodes CASSLGPMNTEAFF.

The chain employs TRBV19 and TRBJ2-5; 8 nucleotides align to TRBD1. V trimming: 10 bases; J trimming: 7 bases; junction bases outside the gene matches: 11. The CDR3 consists of 13 residues. Germline-derived CDR1 and CDR2 are LNHDA and SQIVND (reference sequence). Here the CDR3 DNA reads TGTGCCACCACAGGGGGGACCGGAGGGACCCAGTACTTC. The encoded protein is CATTGGTGGTQYF.

The chain carries TRBV19 and TRBJ2-7; perhaps TRBD1 as D (5 bases). The CDR3 spans 15 residues. The germline V gene encodes CDR1 LNHDA and CDR2 SQIVND (reference sequence). V was clipped by 3 bases and J by 2 bases, with 14 bases between them. CDR3 sequence reads: CASSILDNGAYEQYF. CDR3 in DNA: TGTGCCAGTAGTATCTTGGACAACGGTGCCTACGAGCAGTACTTC.

Only one count was recorded for this clone. The chain employs TRBV9 and TRBJ1-5, with D tentatively TRBD1 (5 bases). The CDR3 length is 14 residues. V lost 2 bases and J lost 1, with 7 bases in between. CDR1 and CDR2 (germline): SGDLS, YYNGEE. For the CDR3, the DNA is TGTGCCAGCAGCGTTGGGGGGAGCAATCAGCCCCAGCATTTT. This sequence encodes CASSVGGSNQPQHF.

With regard to this clone: The junction differs from germline at one of its ends, possibly a read error. This chain uses TRBV2 with TRBJ2-3; 10 nucleotides line up with TRBD2. The CDR3 spans 12 residues. Per germline, CDR1 SNHLY and CDR2 FYNNEI. The CDR3 loop reads CASKNSGGRSLF. In nucleotides, the CDR3 is TGTGCCAGCAAAAATAGCGGGGGGCGGTCACTTTTT.

The chain links TRBV30 to TRBJ1-2; tentative D call: TRBD1 (6 bases). The length of the CDR3 is 11 residues. Germline V CDR1 and CDR2: GTSNPN, SVGIG (reference sequence). The V end lost 3 bases, the J end lost 9 bases, and 11 bases lay between the germline ends. The CDR3: CAWRQGDSYTF. In DNA, the CDR3 is TGTGCCTGGAGACAGGGAGACAGCTACACCTTC.

The chain has TRBV7-2 and TRBJ2-1; no reliable D call. There are 15 residues in the CDR3. Germline V gene sequence: CDR1 SGHTA, CDR2 FQGNSA. The V and J ends lost 0 bases and 3 bases respectively, with 9 bases between them. This CDR3 is CASSLAGVGYNEQFF. Written as DNA, the CDR3 is TGTGCCAGCAGCTTAGCTGGAGTAGGCTACAATGAGCAGTTCTTC.

This chain's CDR3 is CASFGGGRESYGYTF. Here the CDR3 DNA reads TGTGCCAGCTTCGGCGGGGGCCGTGAATCCTATGGCTACACCTTC. The chain carries TRBV10-3 and TRBJ1-2; possible D gene TRBD1, 6 bases. In germline, CDR1 is ENHRY, CDR2 SYGVKD. V was trimmed by 10 bases and J by 4 bases, leaving 22 bases between them. This CDR3 has 15 amino acids.

V and J are TRBV18 and TRBJ1-6; 7 bases agree with TRBD1. J gave up 5 bases and V 3 bases, and 4 bases lay outside the gene matches. The CDR3 runs 15 residues. Germline lookup yields CDR1 KGHSH and CDR2 LQKENI. CDR3 coding DNA: TGTGCCAGCTCACCCCGCCAGGGGGATAATTCACCCCTCCACTTT. Protein sequence: CASSPRQGDNSPLHF.

The chain combines TRBV5-6 with TRBJ2-2, with D possibly TRBD1 on 6 matching bases. The CDR3 sequence is 15 residues long. Trimming left V 1 base short and J 7 bases short, with 14 bases between. The V gene's germline CDR1 is SGHDT and CDR2 YYEEEE. CDR3 in amino acids: CASSLILGAGGELFF. DNA of the CDR3: TGTGCCAGCAGCTTGATTCTGGGGGCTGGCGGGGAGCTGTTTTTT.

The rearrangement joins TRBV12-5 to TRBJ1-2; TRBD1 is a possible D gene (5 bases). CDR1 and CDR2 from the germline V gene are LGHNT and FRNRAP. The CDR3 extends over 15 amino acids. Trimming took off 1 base at V and 2 bases at J, with 11 bases between the two ends. The CDR3, as DNA: TGTGCTAGTGGTTTGGCGCAGGGCCTCAACTATGGCTACACCTTC. It encodes CASGLAQGLNYGYTF.

The chain employs TRBV18 and TRBJ2-7; D is perhaps TRBD1 (6 bases). Germline V CDR1 and CDR2: KGHSH, LQKENI. Deletions cut 3 bases from V and 7 bases from J, with 7 bases between. The CDR3 consists of 11 residues. This CDR3 is CASSPGQEQYF. The CDR3 DNA sequence: TGTGCCAGCTCACCTGGACAGGAGCAGTACTTC.

This clone showed up just a few times. This sequence joins TRBV4-2 and TRBJ2-1; a weak D match, TRBD2 (6 bases). This CDR3 is built from 12 residues. Per the germline V gene, CDR1 is LGHNA and CDR2 is YNFKEQ. V was trimmed by 1 base and J by 12 bases, leaving 10 bases between them. The CDR3 loop is CASSQVSAGQFF. The DNA for the CDR3 is TGTGCCAGCAGCCAAGTGTCAGCGGGGCAGTTCTTC.

The gene calls are TRBV24-1 and TRBJ2-2, with TRBD2 matching 8 bases. The CDR3 runs 17 residues. Germline CDR1 and CDR2: KGHDR and SFDVKD. With V trimmed by 3 bases and J by 7 bases, 12 bases remained unmatched. The CDR3 DNA is TGTGCCACCAGTGATCCTAGCGGGTCGAACTACGGCGGGGAGCTGTTTTTT. Residues: CATSDPSGSNYGGELFF.

The rearrangement links TRBV6-2 or TRBV6-3 to TRBJ1-5; 8 bases line up with TRBD1. Germline loops: CDR1 MNHEY, CDR2 SVGEGT. Unmatched junction bases numbered 6, after V lost 6 bases and J lost 2 bases. CDR3 length equals 15 residues. In DNA form, the CDR3 reads TGTGCCAGCAGCTCGGACAGGGTTGGCAATCAGCCCCAGCATTTT. Translation gives CASSSDRVGNQPQHF.